This T cell receptor (beta chain) was sequenced during a study of T cell responses to AZD1222 COVID-19 vaccine. The wider study: Pooling of second doses given at about 4 or about 12 weeks was done. Overall study findings and caveats: Among AZD1222 vaccinees, only six or seven were seropositive at baseline. Nearly half of spike-specific TCRs reportedly target variant regions that are unmutated in the B.1.351 and B.1.1.7 variants. Among vaccine-associated CD4 TCRs, coverage spanned spike, with dominance at 160-218 and 743-854.

Method: immunoSEQ multiplex PCR; TCRdb's copy keeps in-frame clones and lacks some. The table records under 200,000 clones, about 94% of them present only once. As concerns this clone: Its cognate antigen is unknown.

The CDR3 runs 15 residues. Germline V gene data show CDR1 as LGHNA and CDR2 as YSLEER. J gave up 7 bases and V 0 bases, and 5 bases lay outside the gene matches. The V gene is TRBV4-3, the J gene TRBJ1-4, with TRBD1 matching over 7 bases. The receptor was isolated from an adult in good health. The sequencing used peripheral blood, collected on day 0 of AZD1222 vaccination. The CDR3 DNA reads as TGCGCCAGCAGCCAAGAGGGACAGCGGGGTGAAAAACTGTTTTTT. Translation: CASSQEGQRGEKLFF.